This paragraph covers one T cell receptor beta chain sequence. This CDR3 is also generated by other DNA sequences in the sample. This CDR3 has 16 residues. Germline V gene sequence: CDR1 LNHDA, CDR2 SQIVND (reference sequence). V shed 0 bases and J 4 bases; nucleotides not matched to a gene: 6. Assay used: immunoSEQ multiplex PCR; TCRdb lists only in-frame clones, some missing. Of approximately 440,000 clones in the sample, 87% are singletons; the top ten hold around 0.64%. The record originates from a study of blood T cell repertoires in COVID-19. The chain has TRBV19 and TRBJ2-3; TRBD1 aligns across 8 bases. Sequenced sample: PBMCs or T cells enriched from blood (not recorded which). The sequence was collected from a woman under 30 who had recovered from COVID-19. The DNA for the CDR3 is TGTGCCAGTAGTATAGATCTTGCAGGGGGCGCAGATACGCAGTATTTT. This translates into CASSIDLAGGADTQYF.